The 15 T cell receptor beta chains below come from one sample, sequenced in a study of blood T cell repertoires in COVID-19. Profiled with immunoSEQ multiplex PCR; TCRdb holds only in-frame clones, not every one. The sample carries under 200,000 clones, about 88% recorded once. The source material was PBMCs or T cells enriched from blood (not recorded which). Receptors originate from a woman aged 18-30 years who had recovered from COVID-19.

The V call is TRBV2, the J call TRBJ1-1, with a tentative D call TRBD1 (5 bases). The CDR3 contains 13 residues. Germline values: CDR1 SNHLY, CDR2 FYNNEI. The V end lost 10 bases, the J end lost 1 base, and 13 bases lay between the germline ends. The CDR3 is CATRGRANTEAFF. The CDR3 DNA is TGTGCCACCCGTGGCAGGGCGAACACTGAAGCTTTCTTT.

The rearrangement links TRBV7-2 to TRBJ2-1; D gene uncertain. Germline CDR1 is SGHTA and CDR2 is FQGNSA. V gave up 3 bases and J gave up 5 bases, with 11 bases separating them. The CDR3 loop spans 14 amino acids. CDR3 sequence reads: CASSFYLVHNEQFF. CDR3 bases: TGTGCCAGCAGCTTTTACCTAGTCCACAATGAGCAGTTCTTC.

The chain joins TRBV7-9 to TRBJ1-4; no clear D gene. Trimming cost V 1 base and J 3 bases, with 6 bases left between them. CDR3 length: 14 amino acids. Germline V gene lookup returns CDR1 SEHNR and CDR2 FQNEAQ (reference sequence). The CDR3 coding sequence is TGTGCCAGCAGCTTAGTTACGGCTAATGAAAAACTGTTTTTT. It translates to CASSLVTANEKLFF.

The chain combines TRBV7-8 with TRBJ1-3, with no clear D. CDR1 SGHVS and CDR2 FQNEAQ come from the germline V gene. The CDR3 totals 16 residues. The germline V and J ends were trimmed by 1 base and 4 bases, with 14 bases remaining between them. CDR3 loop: CASSLDRPGSGNTIYF. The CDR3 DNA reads TGTGCCAGCAGCTTAGACCGTCCGGGGAGCGGAAACACCATATATTTT.

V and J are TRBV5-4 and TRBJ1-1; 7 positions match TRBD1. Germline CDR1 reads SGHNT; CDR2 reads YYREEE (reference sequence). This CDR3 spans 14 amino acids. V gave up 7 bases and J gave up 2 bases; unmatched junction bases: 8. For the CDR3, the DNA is TGTGCCAGCTGGAGGGGACAGTCTAACACTGAAGCTTTCTTT. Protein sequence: CASWRGQSNTEAFF.

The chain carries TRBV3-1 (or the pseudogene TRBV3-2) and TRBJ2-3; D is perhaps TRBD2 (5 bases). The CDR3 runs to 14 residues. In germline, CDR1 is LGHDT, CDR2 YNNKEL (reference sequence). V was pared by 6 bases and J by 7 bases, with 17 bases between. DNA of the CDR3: TGTGCCAGCAGTCCGACTGGCGCCGGGAATACGCAGTATTTT. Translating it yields CASSPTGAGNTQYF.

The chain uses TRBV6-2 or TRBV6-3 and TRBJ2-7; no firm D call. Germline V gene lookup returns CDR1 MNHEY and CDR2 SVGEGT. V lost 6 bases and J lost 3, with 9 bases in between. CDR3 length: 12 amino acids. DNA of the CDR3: TGTGCCAGCAGCAACACGGGCTACGAGCAGTACTTC. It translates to CASSNTGYEQYF.

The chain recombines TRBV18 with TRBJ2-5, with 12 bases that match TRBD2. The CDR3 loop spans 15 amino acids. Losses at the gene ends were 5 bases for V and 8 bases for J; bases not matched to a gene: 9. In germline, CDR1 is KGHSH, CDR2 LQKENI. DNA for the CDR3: TGTGCCAGCTCAGAACGACTAGCGGGAGTGTTAACCCAGTACTTC. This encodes CASSERLAGVLTQYF.

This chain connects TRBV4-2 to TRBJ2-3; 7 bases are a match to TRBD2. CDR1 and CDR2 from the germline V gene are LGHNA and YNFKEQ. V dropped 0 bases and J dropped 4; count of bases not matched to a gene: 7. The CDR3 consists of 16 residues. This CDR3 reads CASSQDPAGVADTQYF. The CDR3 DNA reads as TGTGCCAGCAGCCAAGATCCGGCGGGAGTGGCAGATACGCAGTATTTT.

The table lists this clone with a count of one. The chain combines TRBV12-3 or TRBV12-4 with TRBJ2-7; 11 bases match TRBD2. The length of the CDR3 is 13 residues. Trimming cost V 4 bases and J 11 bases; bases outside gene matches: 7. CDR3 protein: CASSSIAGGPEYF. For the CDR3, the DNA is TGTGCCAGCAGTTCGATAGCGGGAGGGCCAGAGTACTTC.

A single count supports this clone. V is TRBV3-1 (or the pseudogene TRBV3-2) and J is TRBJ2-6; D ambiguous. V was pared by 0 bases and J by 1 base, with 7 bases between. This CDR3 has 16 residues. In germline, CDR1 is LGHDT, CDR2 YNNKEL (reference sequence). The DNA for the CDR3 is TGTGCCAGCAGCCAAGATATCAGTTCTGGGGCCAACGTCCTGACTTTC. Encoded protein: CASSQDISSGANVLTF.

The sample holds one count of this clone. CDR3: CASSPTGNQPQHF. CDR3 sequence (DNA): TGTGCCAGCTCACCTACAGGCAATCAGCCCCAGCATTTT. J is TRBJ1-5 and V is TRBV18; D is unresolved. In germline, CDR1 is KGHSH, CDR2 LQKENI. The CDR3 contains 13 residues. The ends were cut back, 3 bases at V and 2 bases at J, with 5 bases in the middle.

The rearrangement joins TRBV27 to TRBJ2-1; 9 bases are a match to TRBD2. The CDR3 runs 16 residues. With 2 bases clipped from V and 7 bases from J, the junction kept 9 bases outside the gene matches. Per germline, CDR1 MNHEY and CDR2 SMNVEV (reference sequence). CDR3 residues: CASSLLGGGDLNEQFF. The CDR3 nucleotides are TGTGCCAGCAGTTTACTTGGCGGGGGGGACCTTAATGAGCAGTTCTTC.

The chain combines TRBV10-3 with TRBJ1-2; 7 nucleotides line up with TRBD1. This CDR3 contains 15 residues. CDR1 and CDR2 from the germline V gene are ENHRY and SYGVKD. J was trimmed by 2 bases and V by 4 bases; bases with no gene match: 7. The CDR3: CAISGAGTANYGYTF. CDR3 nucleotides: TGTGCCATCAGTGGGGCCGGGACAGCCAACTATGGCTACACCTTC.

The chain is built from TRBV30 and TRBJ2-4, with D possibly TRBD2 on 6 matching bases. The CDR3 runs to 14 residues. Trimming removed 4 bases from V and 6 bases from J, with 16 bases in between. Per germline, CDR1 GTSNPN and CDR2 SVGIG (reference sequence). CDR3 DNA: TGTGCCTGGAAAGGAGGGCAGGGAATAAACATTCAGTACTTC. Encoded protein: CAWKGGQGINIQYF.